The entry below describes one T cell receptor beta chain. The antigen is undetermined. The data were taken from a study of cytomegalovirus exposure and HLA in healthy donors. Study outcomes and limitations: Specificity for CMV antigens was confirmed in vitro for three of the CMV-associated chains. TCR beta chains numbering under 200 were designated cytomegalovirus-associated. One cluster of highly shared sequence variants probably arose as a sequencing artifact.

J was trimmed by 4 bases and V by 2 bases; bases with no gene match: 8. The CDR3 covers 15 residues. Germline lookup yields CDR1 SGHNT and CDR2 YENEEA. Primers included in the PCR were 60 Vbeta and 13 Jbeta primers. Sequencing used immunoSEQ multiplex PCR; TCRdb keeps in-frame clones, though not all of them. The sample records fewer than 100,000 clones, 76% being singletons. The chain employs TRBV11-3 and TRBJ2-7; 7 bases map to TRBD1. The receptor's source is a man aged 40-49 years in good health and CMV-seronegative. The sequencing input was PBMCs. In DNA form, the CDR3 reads TGTGCCAGCAGCTTAACTTCGGGACAGCAATACGAGCAGTACTTC. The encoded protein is CASSLTSGQQYEQYF.